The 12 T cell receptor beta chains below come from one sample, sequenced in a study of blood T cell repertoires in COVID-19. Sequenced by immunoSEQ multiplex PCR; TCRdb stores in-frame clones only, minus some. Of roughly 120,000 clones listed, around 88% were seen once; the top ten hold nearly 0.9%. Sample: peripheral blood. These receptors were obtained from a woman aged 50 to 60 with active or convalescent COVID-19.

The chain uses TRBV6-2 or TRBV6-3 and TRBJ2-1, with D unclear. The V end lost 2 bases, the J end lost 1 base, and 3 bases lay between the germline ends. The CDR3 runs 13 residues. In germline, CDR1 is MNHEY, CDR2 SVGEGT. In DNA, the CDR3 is TGTGCCAGCAGTTACGAGTCCTACAATGAGCAGTTCTTC. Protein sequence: CASSYESYNEQFF.

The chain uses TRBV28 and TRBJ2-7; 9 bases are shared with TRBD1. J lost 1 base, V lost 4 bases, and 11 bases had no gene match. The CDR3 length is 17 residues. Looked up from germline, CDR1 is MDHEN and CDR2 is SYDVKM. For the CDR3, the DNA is TGTGCCAGCAGTTCCGATTACACCGGGACAGGGTCCTACGAGCAGTACTTC. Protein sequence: CASSSDYTGTGSYEQYF.

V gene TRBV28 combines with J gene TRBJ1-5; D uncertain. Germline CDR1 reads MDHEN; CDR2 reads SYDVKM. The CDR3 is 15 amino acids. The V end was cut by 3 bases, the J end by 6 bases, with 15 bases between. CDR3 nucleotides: TGTGCCAGCAGTTTGGTAGCTCAAGCTCGTCAGCCCCAGCATTTT. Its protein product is CASSLVAQARQPQHF. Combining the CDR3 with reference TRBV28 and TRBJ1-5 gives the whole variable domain DVKVTQSSRYLVKRTGEKVFLECVQDMDHENMFWYRQDPGLGLRLIYFSYDVKMKEKGDIPEGYSVSREKKERFSLILESASTNQTSMYLCASSLVAQARQPQHFGDGTRLSIL.

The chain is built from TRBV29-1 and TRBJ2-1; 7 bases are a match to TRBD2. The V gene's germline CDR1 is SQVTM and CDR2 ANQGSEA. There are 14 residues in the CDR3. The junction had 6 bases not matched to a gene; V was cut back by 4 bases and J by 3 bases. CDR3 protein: CSVGSGEGYNEQFF. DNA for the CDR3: TGCAGCGTTGGTTCGGGGGAGGGCTACAATGAGCAGTTCTTC.

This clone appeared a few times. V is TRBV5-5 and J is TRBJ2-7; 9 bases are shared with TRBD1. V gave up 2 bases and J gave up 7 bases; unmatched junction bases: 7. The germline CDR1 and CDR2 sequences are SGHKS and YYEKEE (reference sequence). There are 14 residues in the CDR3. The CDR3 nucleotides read TGTGCCAGCAGCTTCACAGGGGGCGGGTTGGAGCAGTACTTC. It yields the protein CASSFTGGGLEQYF. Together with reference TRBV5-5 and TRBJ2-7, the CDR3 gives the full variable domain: DAGVTQSPTHLIKTRGQQVTLRCSPISGHKSVSWYQQVLGQGPQFIFQYYEKEERGRGNFPDRFSARQFPNYSSELNVNALLLGDSALYLCASSFTGGGLEQYFGPGTRLTVT.

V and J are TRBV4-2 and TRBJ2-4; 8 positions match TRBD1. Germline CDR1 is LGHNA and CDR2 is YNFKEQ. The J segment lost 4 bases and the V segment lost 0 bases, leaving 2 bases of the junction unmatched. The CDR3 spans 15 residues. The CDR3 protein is CASSQDTGGKNIQYF. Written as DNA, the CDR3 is TGTGCCAGCAGCCAAGATACAGGGGGAAAAAACATTCAGTACTTC.

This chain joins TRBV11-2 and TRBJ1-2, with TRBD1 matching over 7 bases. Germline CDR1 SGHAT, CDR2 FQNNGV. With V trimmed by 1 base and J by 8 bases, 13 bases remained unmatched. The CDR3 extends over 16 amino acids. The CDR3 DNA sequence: TGTGCCAGCAGCTTAGGAACCTGGACAGGCAGGTGGGGCTACACCTTC. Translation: CASSLGTWTGRWGYTF. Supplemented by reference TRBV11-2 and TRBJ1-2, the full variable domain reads EAGVAQSPRYKIIEKRQSVAFWCNPISGHATLYWYQQILGQGPKLLIQFQNNGVVDDSQLPKDRFSAERLKGVDSTLKIQPAKLEDSAVYLCASSLGTWTGRWGYTFGSGTRLTVV.

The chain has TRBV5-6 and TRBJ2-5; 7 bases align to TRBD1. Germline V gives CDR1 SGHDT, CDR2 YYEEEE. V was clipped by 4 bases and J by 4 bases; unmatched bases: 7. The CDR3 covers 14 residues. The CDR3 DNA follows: TGTGCCAGCAGCGAATGGACAGGCGGAGAGACCCAGTACTTC. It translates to CASSEWTGGETQYF.

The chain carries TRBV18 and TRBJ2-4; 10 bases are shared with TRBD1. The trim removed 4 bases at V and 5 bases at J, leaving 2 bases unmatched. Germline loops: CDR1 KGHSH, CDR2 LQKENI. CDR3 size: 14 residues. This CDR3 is CASSQGTGENIQYF. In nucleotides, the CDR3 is TGTGCCAGCTCACAGGGGACAGGGGAAAACATTCAGTACTTC.

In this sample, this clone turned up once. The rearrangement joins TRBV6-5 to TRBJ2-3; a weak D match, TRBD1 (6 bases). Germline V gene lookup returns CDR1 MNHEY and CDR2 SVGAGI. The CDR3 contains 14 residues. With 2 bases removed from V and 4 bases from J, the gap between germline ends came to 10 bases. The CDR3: CASSYGGRPDTQYF. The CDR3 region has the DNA TGTGCCAGCAGTTACGGGGGCAGGCCAGATACGCAGTATTTT.

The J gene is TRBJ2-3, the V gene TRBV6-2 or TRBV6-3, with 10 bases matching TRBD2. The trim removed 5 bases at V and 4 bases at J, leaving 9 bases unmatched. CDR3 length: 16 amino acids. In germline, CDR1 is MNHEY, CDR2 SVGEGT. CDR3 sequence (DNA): TGTGCCAGCAGTCTTACTAGCGGGACAGGAGCAGATACGCAGTATTTT. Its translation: CASSLTSGTGADTQYF.

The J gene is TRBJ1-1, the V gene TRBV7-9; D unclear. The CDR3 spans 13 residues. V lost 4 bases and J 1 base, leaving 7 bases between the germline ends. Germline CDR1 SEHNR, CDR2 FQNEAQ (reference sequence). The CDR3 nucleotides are TGTGCCAGCAGCTCTCGGAGGAACACTGAAGCTTTCTTT. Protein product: CASSSRRNTEAFF.